This T cell receptor beta chain was retrieved from a study of neurological immune-mediated disorders. Study-wide results and caveats: The greatest TCR clonal expansion appeared in HTLV-1-associated myelopathy and the smallest, falling below healthy controls, in multiple sclerosis.

Trimming left V 5 bases short and J 5 bases short, with 6 bases between. The CDR3 has 11 amino acids. CDR1 and CDR2 from the germline V gene are SGHTA and FQGNSA. 5'RACE generated cDNA with 10-nucleotide random UMIs. From 15-18 subjects, over 190 million TCR-beta sequences were obtained in each sequencing run. TCRdb used MiXCR to reprocess the 5' RACE reads, holding one entry per CDR3 protein. The sample consists of tens of thousands of distinct CDR3 sequences, approximately 21% of them appearing once. Time point denoted: technical triplicate 3. In the case of this clonotype: Its target is not known.

The chain recombines TRBV7-2 with TRBJ2-5; no clear D. Source material: PBMCs. The TCR was taken from a man between 60 and 75 years old with HTLV-1-associated myelopathy (HAM/TSP). DNA of the CDR3: TGTGCCAGCAGCCAAGCCGAGACCCAGTACTTC. This codes for CASSQAETQYF.